The sequence of this TCR beta chain was determined in a study of T-cell memory formation after mild COVID-19. On the study more broadly: TCR clusters showed largely donor specificity.

5'RACE, which relied on constant-segment primers, yielded TCR alpha and TCR beta cDNA libraries carrying sample barcodes and UMIs. TCRdb called the 5' RACE reads again in MiXCR, with one record for every CDR3 protein. This sample carries about 150,000 distinct CDR3 sequences, 10% to 15% of them seen once, and the ten largest clones take 2.5% to 4%. Study-level results: A subset of responding clones appeared in pre-infection memory, suggesting cross-reactive memory joined. CD4/CD8 balance held among clones contracting day 15 to 85, and later expanders leaned CD4+.

Trimming pared 1 base from V and 0 bases from J, leaving 2 bases between. CDR3 length equals 14 residues. Germline CDR1 SGHRS, CDR2 YFSETQ. There are a few counts of this clonotype. Its specificity is not known. The chain has TRBV5-1 and TRBJ1-6; D call uncertain. This receptor was identified in a man aged 18 to 29 who had mild COVID-19 (a few samples of this study predate the infection). Cell type and time point are not known. The material sequenced was PBMCs or a T cell subset sorted from them (not recorded which). The CDR3, as DNA: TGCGCCAGCAGCTTGCCCTCCTATAATTCACCCCTCCACTTT. Its translation: CASSLPSYNSPLHF.